This T cell receptor (beta chain) was observed in a study of regulatory T cells in long-lasting Graves disease. This clonotype has ten or more counts. As to time point: newly diagnosed GD, antithyroid drugs for less than 3 months. Generation of the TCR library employed RNA extracted from PBMCs. The authors built TCR beta libraries using iRepertoire HTBI primers and Arm-PCR of CDR3 regions. TCRdb re-called the multiplex PCR reads through MiXCR, storing one row per CDR3 protein. The repertoire consists of about 240,000 distinct CDR3 sequences, with 20% occurring once and the leading ten covering approximately 15%. The receptor was derived from a female donor with Graves disease. The material was peripheral blood mononuclear cells (PBMCs), obtained at new diagnosis, from a patient treated with antithyroid drugs.

CDR3 amino acids: CASSLTTSRADTQYF. In nucleotides, the CDR3 is TGCGCCAGCAGCTTGACGACTAGCAGGGCAGATACGCAGTATTTT. The rearrangement uses TRBV5-1 and TRBJ2-3; 7 nucleotides match TRBD2. This CDR3 spans 15 amino acids. V was clipped by 1 base and J by 4 bases; unmatched bases: 6. Per the germline V gene, CDR1 is SGHRS and CDR2 is YFSETQ.